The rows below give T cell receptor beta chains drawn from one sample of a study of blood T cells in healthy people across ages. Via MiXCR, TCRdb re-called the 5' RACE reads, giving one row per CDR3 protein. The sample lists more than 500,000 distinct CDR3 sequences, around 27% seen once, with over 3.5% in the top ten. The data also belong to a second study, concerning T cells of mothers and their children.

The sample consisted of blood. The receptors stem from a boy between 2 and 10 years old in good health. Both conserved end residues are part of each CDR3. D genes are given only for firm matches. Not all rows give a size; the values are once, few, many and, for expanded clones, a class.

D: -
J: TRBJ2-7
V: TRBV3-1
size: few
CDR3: CASSQDPRRASYEQYF
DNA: TGTGCCAGCAGCCAAGACCCCCGGCGGGCTTCCTACGAGCAGTACTTC

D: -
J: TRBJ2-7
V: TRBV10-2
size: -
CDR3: CASSEGRESYEQYF
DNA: TGCGCCAGCAGTGAGGGCAGGGAGTCTTACGAGCAGTACTTC

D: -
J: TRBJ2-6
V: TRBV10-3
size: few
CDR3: CAISAGSGANVLTF
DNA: TGTGCCATCAGTGCCGGGTCTGGGGCCAACGTCCTGACTTTC

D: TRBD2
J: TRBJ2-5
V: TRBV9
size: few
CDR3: CASSPRLAGLQETQYF
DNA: TGTGCCAGCAGCCCGAGACTAGCGGGCCTTCAAGAGACCCAGTACTTC

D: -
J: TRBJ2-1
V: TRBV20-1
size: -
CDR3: CSAEPVGPGVFEQFF
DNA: TGCAGTGCCGAACCTGTCGGGCCAGGGGTATTTGAGCAGTTCTTC

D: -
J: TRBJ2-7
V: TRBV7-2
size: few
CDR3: CASSLPTYEQYF
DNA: TGTGCCAGCAGCTTACCAACCTACGAGCAGTACTTC

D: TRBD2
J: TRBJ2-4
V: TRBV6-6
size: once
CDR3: CASPRTSGKNIQYF
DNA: TGTGCCAGCCCCCGGACTAGCGGAAAAAACATTCAGTACTTC

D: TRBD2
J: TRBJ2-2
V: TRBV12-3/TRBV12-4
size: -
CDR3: CASRPEAGGEGSTGELFF
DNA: TGTGCCAGCAGACCTGAAGCGGGAGGAGAAGGGTCGACCGGGGAGCTGTTTTTT

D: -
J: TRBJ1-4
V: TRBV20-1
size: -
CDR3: CSARDGGANEKLFF
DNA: TGCAGTGCTAGGGACGGAGGGGCTAATGAAAAACTGTTTTTT

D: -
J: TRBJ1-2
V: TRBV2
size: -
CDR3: CASRLPGPYGYTF
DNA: TGTGCCAGCAGGTTGCCGGGCCCTTATGGCTACACCTTC

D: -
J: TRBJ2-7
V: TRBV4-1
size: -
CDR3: CASSQEGKQYF
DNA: TGCGCCAGCAGCCAGGAGGGGAAGCAGTACTTC

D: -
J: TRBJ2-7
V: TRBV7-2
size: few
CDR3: CASSFIQPYEQYF
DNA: TGTGCCAGCAGCTTCATCCAGCCCTACGAGCAGTACTTC

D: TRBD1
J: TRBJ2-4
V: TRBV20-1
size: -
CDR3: CSASGQGENIQYF
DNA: TGCAGTGCTAGTGGACAGGGTGAAAACATTCAGTACTTC

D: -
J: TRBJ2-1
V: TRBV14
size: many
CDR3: CASSGRYNEQFF
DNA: TGTGCCAGCAGCGGAAGGTACAATGAGCAGTTCTTC

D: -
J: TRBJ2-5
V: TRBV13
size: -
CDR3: CASSFGTRQETQYF
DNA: TGTGCCAGCAGCTTCGGGACTCGTCAAGAGACCCAGTACTTC

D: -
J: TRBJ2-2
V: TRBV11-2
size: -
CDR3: CASSLEPASGELFF
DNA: TGTGCCAGCAGCTTAGAGCCCGCATCCGGGGAGCTGTTTTTT

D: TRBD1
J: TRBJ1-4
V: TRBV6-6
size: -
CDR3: CASSVDRGELFF
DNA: TGTGCCAGCAGTGTGGACAGGGGCGAACTGTTTTTT

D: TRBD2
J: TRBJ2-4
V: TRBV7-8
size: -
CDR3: CASSPGLAQNIQYF
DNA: TGTGCCAGCAGCCCTGGACTAGCGCAAAACATTCAGTACTTC

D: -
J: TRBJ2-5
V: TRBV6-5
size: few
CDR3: CASSPRAGWETQYF
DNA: TGTGCCAGCAGCCCCCGGGCGGGTTGGGAGACCCAGTACTTC

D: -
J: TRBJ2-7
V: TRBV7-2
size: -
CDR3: CASSLSSGAVTSYEQYF
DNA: TGTGCCAGCAGCTTATCTTCAGGAGCGGTGACGTCCTACGAGCAGTACTTC

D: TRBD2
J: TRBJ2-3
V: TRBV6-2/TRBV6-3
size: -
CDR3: CASSYSSGITDTQYF
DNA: TGTGCCAGCAGCTACTCAAGCGGGATTACAGATACGCAGTATTTT

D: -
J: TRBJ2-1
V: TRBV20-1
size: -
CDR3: CSARRGASYNEQFF
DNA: TGCAGTGCTAGAAGGGGGGCCTCCTACAATGAGCAGTTCTTC

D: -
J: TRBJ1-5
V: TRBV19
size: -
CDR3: CASSVPTQWPQHF
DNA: TGTGCCAGTAGTGTCCCCACGCAATGGCCCCAGCATTTT

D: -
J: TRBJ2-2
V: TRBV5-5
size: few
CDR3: CASSLNQGGNTGELFF
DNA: TGTGCCAGCAGCTTGAATCAGGGAGGGAACACCGGGGAGCTGTTTTTT

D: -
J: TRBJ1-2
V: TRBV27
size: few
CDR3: CASSLVDGYGYTF
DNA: TGTGCCAGCAGTTTAGTGGACGGGTATGGCTACACCTTC

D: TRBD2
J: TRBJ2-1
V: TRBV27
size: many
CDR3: CASSPGLAGDEQFF
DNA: TGTGCCAGCAGTCCCGGACTAGCGGGAGATGAGCAGTTCTTC

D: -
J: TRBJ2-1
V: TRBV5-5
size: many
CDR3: CASSNGPVGSYNEQFF
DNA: TGTGCCAGCAGCAACGGACCCGTAGGTTCCTACAATGAGCAGTTCTTC

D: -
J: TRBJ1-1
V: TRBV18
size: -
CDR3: CASSSRGTNTEAFF
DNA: TGTGCCAGCTCGTCACGGGGGACGAACACTGAAGCTTTCTTT

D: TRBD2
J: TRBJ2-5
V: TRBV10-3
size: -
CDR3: CATRSGGNQETQYF
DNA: TGTGCCACGCGAAGCGGGGGAAACCAAGAGACCCAGTACTTC

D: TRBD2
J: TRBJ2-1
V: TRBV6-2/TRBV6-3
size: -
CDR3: CASSYSVGGSWNEQFF
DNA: TGTGCCAGCAGTTACTCGGTCGGCGGGAGCTGGAATGAGCAGTTCTTC

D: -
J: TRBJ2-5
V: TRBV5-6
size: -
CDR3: CASSPGAGRQETQYF
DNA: TGTGCCAGCAGCCCGGGGGCGGGACGGCAAGAGACCCAGTACTTC

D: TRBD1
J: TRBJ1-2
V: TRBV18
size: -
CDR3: CASSPGQSYGYTF
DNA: TGTGCCAGCTCACCGGGACAGTCCTATGGCTACACCTTC

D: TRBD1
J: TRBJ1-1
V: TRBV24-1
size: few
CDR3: CATSDFPSGQGVDTEAFF
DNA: TGTGCCACCAGTGATTTCCCGTCGGGACAGGGTGTGGACACTGAAGCTTTCTTT

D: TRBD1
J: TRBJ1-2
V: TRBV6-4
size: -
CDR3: CASSRQGPNYGYTF
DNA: TGTGCCAGCAGTCGACAGGGACCCAACTATGGCTACACCTTC

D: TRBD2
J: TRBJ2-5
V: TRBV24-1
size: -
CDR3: CATSDSAGVGETQYF
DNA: TGTGCCACCAGTGATTCGGCGGGGGTAGGGGAGACCCAGTACTTC

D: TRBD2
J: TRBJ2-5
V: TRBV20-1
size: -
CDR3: CSATGLAGKPFQETQYF
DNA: TGCAGTGCAACCGGACTAGCGGGGAAACCATTCCAAGAGACCCAGTACTTC

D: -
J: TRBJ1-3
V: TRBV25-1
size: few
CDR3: CASSETRVYRNTIYF
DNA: TGTGCCAGCAGTGAAACCAGGGTATATAGAAACACCATATATTTT

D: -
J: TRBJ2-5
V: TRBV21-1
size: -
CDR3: CASSKVQAPETQYF
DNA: TGTGCCAGCAGCAAAGTTCAAGCTCCGGAGACCCAGTACTTC

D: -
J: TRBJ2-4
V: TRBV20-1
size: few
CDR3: CSARDIVGDENIQYF
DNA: TGCAGTGCTAGGGATATTGTGGGGGATGAAAACATTCAGTACTTC

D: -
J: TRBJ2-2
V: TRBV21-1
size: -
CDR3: CASPGLAGGTNTGELFF
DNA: TGTGCCAGCCCGGGACTAGCGGGAGGCACGAACACCGGGGAGCTGTTTTTT

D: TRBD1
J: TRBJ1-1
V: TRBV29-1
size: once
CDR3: CSVEIPDRGTEAFF
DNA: TGCAGCGTTGAAATCCCCGACAGGGGCACTGAAGCTTTCTTT

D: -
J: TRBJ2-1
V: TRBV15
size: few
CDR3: CATSRSRGVGYNEQFF
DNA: TGTGCCACCAGCAGGAGCAGGGGGGTCGGCTACAATGAGCAGTTCTTC

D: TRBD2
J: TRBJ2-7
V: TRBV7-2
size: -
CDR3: CASSFLGLAGGGYEQYF
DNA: TGTGCCAGCAGCTTCCTAGGACTAGCGGGAGGTGGCTACGAGCAGTACTTC

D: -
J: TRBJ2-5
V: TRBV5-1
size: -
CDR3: CASSPPRTQYF
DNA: TGCGCCAGCAGCCCTCCACGGACCCAGTACTTC

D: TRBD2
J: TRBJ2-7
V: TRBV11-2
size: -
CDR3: CASSSPPLAGDEQYF
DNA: TGTGCCAGCAGCTCCCCCCCACTAGCGGGAGACGAGCAGTACTTC

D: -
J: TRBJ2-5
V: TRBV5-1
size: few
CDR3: CASSLGPTQETQYF
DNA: TGCGCCAGCAGCTTGGGGCCAACACAAGAGACCCAGTACTTC

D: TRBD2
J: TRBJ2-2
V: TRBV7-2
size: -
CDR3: CASSLAGGGGRELFF
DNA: TGTGCCAGCAGCTTAGCGGGCGGGGGAGGCCGGGAGCTGTTTTTT

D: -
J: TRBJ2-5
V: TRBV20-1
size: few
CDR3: CSARGGRGTQYF
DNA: TGCAGTGCTAGGGGGGGCAGGGGGACCCAGTACTTC

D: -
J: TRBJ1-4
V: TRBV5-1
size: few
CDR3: CASSLEGGEKLFF
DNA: TGCGCCAGCAGCTTGGAGGGAGGCGAAAAACTGTTTTTT

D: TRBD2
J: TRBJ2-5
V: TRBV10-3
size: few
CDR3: CAISESGGVEQYF
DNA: TGTGCCATCAGTGAGTCGGGGGGGGTAGAGCAGTACTTC